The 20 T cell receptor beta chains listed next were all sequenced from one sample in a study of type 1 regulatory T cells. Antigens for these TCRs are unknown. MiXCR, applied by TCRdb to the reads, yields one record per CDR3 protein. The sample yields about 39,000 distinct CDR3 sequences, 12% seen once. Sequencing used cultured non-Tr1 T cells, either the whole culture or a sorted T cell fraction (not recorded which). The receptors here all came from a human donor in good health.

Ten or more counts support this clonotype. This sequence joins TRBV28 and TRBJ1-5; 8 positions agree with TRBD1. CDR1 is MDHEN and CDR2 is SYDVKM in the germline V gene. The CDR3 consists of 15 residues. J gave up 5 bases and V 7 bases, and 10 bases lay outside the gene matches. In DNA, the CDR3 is TGTGCCAGCACTTATGCGGACAGGGTCGATCAGCCCCAGCATTTT. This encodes CASTYADRVDQPQHF.

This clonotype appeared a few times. The CDR3 loop is CASSFLRVTDTQYF. The CDR3 nucleotides read TGCGCCAGCAGCTTTCTCAGGGTCACAGATACGCAGTATTTT. The chain combines TRBV5-1 with TRBJ2-3, with TRBD1 as a possible D gene (5 bases). CDR1 and CDR2 from the germline V gene are SGHRS and YFSETQ. V lost 2 bases and J 2 bases, leaving 9 bases between the germline ends. The CDR3 runs 14 residues.

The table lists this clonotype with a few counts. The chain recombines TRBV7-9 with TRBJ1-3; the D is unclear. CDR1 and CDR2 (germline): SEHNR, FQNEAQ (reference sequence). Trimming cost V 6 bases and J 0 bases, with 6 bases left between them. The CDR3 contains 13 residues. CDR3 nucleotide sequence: TGTGCCAGCAGGAGACTCTCTGGAAACACCATATATTTT. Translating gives CASRRLSGNTIYF.

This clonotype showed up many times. CDR3 coding DNA: TGTGCCAGCAGCCAAGATGAGGGGGCCCCCATATATTTT. It is translated as CASSQDEGAPIYF. The J gene is TRBJ1-3, the V gene TRBV3-1; TRBD1 matches at 7 bases. CDR3 length: 13 amino acids. CDR1 is LGHDT, CDR2 YNNKEL, per germline (reference sequence). V shed 0 bases and J 11 bases; nucleotides not matched to a gene: 4.

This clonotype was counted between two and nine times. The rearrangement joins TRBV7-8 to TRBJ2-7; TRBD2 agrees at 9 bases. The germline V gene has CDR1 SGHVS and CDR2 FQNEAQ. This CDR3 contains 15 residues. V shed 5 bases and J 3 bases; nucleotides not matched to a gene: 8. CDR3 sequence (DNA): TGTGCCAGCAGCCCCCTAGCGGGGTTCTTCTACGAGCAGTACTTC. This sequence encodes CASSPLAGFFYEQYF.

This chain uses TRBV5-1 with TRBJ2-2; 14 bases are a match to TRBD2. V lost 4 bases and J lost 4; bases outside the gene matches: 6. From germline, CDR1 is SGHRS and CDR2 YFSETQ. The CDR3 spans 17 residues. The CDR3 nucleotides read TGCGCCAGCAGCCCGTTGACTAGCGGGAGGGCCACCGGGGAGCTGTTTTTT. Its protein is CASSPLTSGRATGELFF.

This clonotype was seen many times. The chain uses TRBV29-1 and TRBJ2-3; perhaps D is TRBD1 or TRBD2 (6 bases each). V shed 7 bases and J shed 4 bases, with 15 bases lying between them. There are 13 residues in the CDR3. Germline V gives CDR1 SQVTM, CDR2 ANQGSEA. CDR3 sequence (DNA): TGCAGCGCCATAAGTCGGGGGCCAGATACGCAGTATTTT. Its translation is CSAISRGPDTQYF.

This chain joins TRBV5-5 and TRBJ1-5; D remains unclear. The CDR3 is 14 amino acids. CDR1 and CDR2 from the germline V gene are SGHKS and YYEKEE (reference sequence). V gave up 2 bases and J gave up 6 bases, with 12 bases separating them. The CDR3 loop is CASSFGRSLQPQHF. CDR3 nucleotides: TGTGCCAGCAGCTTCGGCCGTTCTCTTCAGCCCCAGCATTTT.

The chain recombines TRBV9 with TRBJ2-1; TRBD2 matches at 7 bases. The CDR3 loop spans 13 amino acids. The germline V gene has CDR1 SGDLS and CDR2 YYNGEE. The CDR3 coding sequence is TGTGCTAGCGGAGGCGGGAGTCTGAATGAGCAGTTCTTC. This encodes CASGGGSLNEQFF.

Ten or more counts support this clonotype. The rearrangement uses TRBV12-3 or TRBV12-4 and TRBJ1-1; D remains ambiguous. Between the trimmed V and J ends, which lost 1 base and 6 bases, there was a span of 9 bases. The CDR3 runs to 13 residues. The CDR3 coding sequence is TGTGCCAGCAGTTTAGAGGGTCCCGCTGAAGCTTTCTTT. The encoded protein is CASSLEGPAEAFF.

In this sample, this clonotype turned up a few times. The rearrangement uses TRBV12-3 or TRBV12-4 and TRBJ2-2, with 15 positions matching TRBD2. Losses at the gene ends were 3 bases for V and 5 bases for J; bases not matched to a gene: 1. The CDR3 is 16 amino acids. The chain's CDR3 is CASSLGLAGGTGELFF. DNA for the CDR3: TGTGCCAGCAGTTTGGGACTAGCGGGAGGTACCGGGGAGCTGTTTTTT.

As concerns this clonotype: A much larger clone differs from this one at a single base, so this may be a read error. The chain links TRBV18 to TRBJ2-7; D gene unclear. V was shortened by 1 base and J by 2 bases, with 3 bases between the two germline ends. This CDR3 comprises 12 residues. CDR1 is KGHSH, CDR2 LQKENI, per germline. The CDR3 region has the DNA TGTGCCAGCTCACCACGGGCCTACGAGCAGTACTTC. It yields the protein CASSPRAYEQYF.

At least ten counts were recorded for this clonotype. The DNA for the CDR3 is TGTGCCAGCAGAGAAAGGACAGGGGGCATTGGAAACACCATATATTTT. Its protein is CASRERTGGIGNTIYF. J is TRBJ1-3 and V is TRBV6-1; 11 bases line up with TRBD1. CDR1 and CDR2 from the germline V gene are MNHNS and SASEGT. The CDR3 extends over 16 amino acids. V lost 6 bases and J lost 3; bases outside the gene matches: 7.

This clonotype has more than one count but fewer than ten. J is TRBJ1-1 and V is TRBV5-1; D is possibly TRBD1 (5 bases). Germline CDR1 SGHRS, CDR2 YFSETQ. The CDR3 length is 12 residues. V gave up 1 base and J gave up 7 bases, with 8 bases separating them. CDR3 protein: CASSLRGREAFF. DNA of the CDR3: TGCGCCAGCAGCTTGAGGGGACGTGAAGCTTTCTTT.

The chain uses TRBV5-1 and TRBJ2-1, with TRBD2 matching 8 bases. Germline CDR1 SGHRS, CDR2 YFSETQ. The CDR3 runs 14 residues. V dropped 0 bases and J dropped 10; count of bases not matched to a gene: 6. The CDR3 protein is CASSLGGTRGEQFF. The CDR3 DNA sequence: TGCGCCAGCAGCTTGGGCGGGACTAGAGGGGAGCAGTTCTTC. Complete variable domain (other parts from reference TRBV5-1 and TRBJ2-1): KAGVTQTPRYLIKTRGQQVTLSCSPISGHRSVSWYQQTPGQGLQFLFEYFSETQRNKGNFPGRFSGRQFSNSRSEMNVSTLELGDSALYLCASSLGGTRGEQFFGPGTRLTVL.

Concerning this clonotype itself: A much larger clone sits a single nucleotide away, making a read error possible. The DNA of the CDR3 is TGTGCCAGTCTAAGGCAGGGCATTGACTATGGCCACACCTTC. Translating gives CASLRQGIDYGHTF. V gene TRBV12-3 or TRBV12-4 combines with J gene TRBJ1-2, with a weak D call TRBD1 (5 bases). This CDR3 has 14 amino acids.

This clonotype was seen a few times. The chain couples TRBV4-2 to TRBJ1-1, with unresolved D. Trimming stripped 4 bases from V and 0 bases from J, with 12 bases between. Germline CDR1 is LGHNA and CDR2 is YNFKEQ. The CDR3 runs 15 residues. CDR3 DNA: TGTGCCAGCAGCCCCGAGGTGTCGGTGAACACTGAAGCTTTCTTT. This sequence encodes CASSPEVSVNTEAFF.

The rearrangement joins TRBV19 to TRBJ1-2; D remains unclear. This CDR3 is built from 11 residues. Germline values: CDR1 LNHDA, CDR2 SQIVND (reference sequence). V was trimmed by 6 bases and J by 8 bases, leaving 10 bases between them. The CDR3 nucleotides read TGTGCCAGTAGAATCGTGGAGGGCTACACCTTC. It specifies CASRIVEGYTF.

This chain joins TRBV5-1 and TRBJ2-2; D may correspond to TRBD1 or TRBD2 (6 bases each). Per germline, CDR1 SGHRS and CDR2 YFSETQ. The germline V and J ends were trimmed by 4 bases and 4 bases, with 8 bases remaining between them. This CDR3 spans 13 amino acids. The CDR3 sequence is CASSRGLTGELFF. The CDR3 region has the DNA TGCGCCAGCAGCCGGGGGCTCACCGGGGAGCTGTTTTTT.

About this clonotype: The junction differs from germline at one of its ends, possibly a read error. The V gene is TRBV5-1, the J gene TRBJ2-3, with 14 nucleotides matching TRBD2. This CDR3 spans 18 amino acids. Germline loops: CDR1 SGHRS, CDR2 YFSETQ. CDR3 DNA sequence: TGCGCCAGCAGCCCGATTGGGACTAGCGGGAGTCTGACAGGTACGCAGTATTTT. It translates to CASSPIGTSGSLTGTQYF.